These 10 T cell receptor beta chains share one sample of origin, sequenced in a study of shared clonotypes between healthy human individuals. TCRdb's copy holds only in-frame clones and misses some; the assay was immunoSEQ multiplex PCR. The data contain roughly 1,500,000 clones, 95% to 99% of them singletons. Sequenced: naive CD4+ T cells sorted from blood. This sample's subset: CD45RA+ positively selected. The source is a man aged 25 to 40 in good health.

The chain has TRBV28 and TRBJ1-3; no firm D call. V lost 5 bases, J lost 0 bases, and 11 bases lay in between. CDR3 length equals 15 residues. Germline V gene lookup returns CDR1 MDHEN and CDR2 SYDVKM. Here the CDR3 DNA reads TGTGCCAGCAGTCCAGCGATAAACTCTGGAAACACCATATATTTT. Its translation: CASSPAINSGNTIYF.

The rearrangement links TRBV11-2 to TRBJ2-2; 12 positions match TRBD2. The germline gives CDR1 SGHAT, CDR2 FQNNGV. Trimming took 4 bases from V and 7 from J; bases not matched to a gene: 4. There are 15 residues in the CDR3. CDR3 coding DNA: TGTGCCAGCAGCTCAACTAGCGGGAGGATCGGGGAGCTGTTTTTT. Amino acid sequence: CASSSTSGRIGELFF.

This clone was counted a single time. This rearrangement joins TRBV7-2 to TRBJ2-1; 10 bases match TRBD2. Germline V gives CDR1 SGHTA, CDR2 FQGNSA. J was trimmed by 3 bases and V by 5 bases; bases with no gene match: 4. This CDR3 has 15 amino acids. The CDR3 loop reads CASSRAGGNYNEQFF. The CDR3, as DNA: TGTGCCAGCAGCCGAGCGGGAGGGAACTACAATGAGCAGTTCTTC.

The chain combines TRBV19 with TRBJ1-1, with TRBD1 identical over 8 bases. This CDR3 region has 14 residues. Germline CDR1 is LNHDA and CDR2 is SQIVND (reference sequence). V lost 5 bases and J lost 5; bases outside the gene matches: 7. CDR3 residues: CASSPRTGHTEAFF. The CDR3 DNA reads as TGTGCCAGTAGTCCTCGGACAGGGCATACTGAAGCTTTCTTT.

Regarding this clone: The same CDR3 is also encoded by other DNA sequences in this sample. V usage is TRBV5-1 and J usage is TRBJ2-1, with 13 bases that match TRBD2. V lost 3 bases to trimming and J lost 4 bases; unmatched junction nucleotides: 4. The CDR3 has 16 residues. Germline loops: CDR1 SGHRS, CDR2 YFSETQ. DNA of the CDR3: TGCGCCAGCAGCTGGACTAGCGGGAGTTCTTACAATGAGCAGTTCTTC. Translating it yields CASSWTSGSSYNEQFF.

The chain joins TRBV7-8 to TRBJ1-5; D remains unclear. V was shortened by 1 base and J by 2 bases, with 9 bases between the two germline ends. Germline CDR1 is SGHVS and CDR2 is FQNEAQ. CDR3 length equals 15 residues. CDR3 protein: CASSLVGRRNQPQHF. As DNA, the CDR3 is TGTGCCAGCAGCTTAGTAGGGAGACGCAATCAGCCCCAGCATTTT.

This clone occurred once. Other nucleotide sequences in the sample specify the same CDR3. The rearrangement joins TRBV28 to TRBJ2-7; D remains unclear. CDR3 size: 12 residues. The V and J ends lost 5 bases and 0 bases respectively, with 5 bases between them. CDR1 MDHEN and CDR2 SYDVKM come from the germline V gene. The DNA for the CDR3 is TGTGCCAGCAGTCTAAGCTCCTACGAGCAGTACTTC. Translating it yields CASSLSSYEQYF.

This rearrangement joins TRBV18 to TRBJ2-1, with 9 bases identical to TRBD1. Trimming removed 3 bases from V and 11 bases from J; junction bases left unmatched: 11. Germline lookup yields CDR1 KGHSH and CDR2 LQKENI. The CDR3 is 15 amino acids. CDR3 sequence (DNA): TGTGCCAGCTCACCGACAGGGGGAGGTTTAGGAAAGCAGTTCTTC. It yields the protein CASSPTGGGLGKQFF.

This chain connects TRBV19 to TRBJ1-5; D is ambiguous. The V end lost 9 bases, the J end lost 4 bases, and 10 bases lay between the germline ends. The CDR3 spans 12 residues. Per germline, CDR1 LNHDA and CDR2 SQIVND (reference sequence). CDR3 region: CASRQSNQPQHF. CDR3 nucleotides: TGTGCCAGCCGTCAAAGTAATCAGCCCCAGCATTTT.

This rearrangement joins TRBV9 to TRBJ2-2; D call uncertain. The germline V and J ends were trimmed by 0 bases and 7 bases, with 19 bases remaining between them. Germline CDR1 reads SGDLS; CDR2 reads YYNGEE. CDR3 length equals 17 residues. CDR3 bases: TGTGCCAGCAGCGTAGTCTCCAACAGACTTAGACTCGGGGAGCTGTTTTTT. Protein sequence: CASSVVSNRLRLGELFF.